This TCR beta chain was documented in a study of beta chain features in type 1 diabetes. Expressed TCRB transcripts were sequenced because the isolated RNA had all been reverse transcribed beforehand. Generated by immunoSEQ multiplex PCR, the TCRdb table keeps only in-frame clones and is missing some. The table records about 280,000 clones, over 12% of them present only once. The CDR3 is 12 amino acids. The germline V gene has CDR1 SQVTM and CDR2 ANQGSEA. The V gene lost 8 bases and the J gene lost 5 bases, with 15 bases spanning the gap. On this clone: Its antigen is not identified.

Every sorted population was more than 95% pure. Study results and limitations: For Type 1 diabetes patients, all four CD4+ subsets carried TCRB CDR3s that were moderately but significantly shorter.

The sample comprised naive CD4+ T cells from blood. The receptor's source is a man aged 18 to 29 with type 1 diabetes. The chain links TRBV29-1 to TRBJ2-5; D perhaps matches TRBD1 (6 bases). The CDR3: CSSGEQGETQYF. CDR3 in DNA: TGCAGCTCCGGCGAGCAGGGGGAGACCCAGTACTTC.